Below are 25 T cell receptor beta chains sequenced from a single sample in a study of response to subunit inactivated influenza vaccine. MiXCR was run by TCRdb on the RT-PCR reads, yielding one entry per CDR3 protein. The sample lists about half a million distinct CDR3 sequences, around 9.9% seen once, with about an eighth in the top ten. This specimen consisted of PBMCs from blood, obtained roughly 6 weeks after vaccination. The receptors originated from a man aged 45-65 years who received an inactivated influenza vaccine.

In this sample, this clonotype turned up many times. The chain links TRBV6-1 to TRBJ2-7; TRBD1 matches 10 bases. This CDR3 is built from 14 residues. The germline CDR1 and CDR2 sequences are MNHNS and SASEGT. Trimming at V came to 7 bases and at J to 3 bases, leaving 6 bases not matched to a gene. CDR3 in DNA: TGTGCCAGCACCGAAGGGACAGGGGACTACGAGCAGTACTTC. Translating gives CASTEGTGDYEQYF.

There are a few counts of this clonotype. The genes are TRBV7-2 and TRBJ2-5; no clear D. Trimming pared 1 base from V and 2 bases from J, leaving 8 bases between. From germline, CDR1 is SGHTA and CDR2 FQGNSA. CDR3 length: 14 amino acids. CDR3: CASSLGAEQETQYF. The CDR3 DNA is TGTGCCAGCAGCTTAGGGGCAGAACAAGAGACCCAGTACTTC.

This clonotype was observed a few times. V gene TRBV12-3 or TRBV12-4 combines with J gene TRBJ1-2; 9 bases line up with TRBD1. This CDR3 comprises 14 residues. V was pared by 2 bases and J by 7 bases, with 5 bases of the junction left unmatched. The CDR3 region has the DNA TGTGCCAGCAGTTTAAGTGGGACAGGGTTTGGCTACACCTTC. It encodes CASSLSGTGFGYTF.

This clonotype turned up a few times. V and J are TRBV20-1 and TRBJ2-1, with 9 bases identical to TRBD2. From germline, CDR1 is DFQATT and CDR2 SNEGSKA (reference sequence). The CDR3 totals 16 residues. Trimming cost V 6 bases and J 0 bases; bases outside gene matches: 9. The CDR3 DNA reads TGCAGTGCCGGAGGGCGGGAGGGTAGCTCCTACAATGAGCAGTTCTTC. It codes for CSAGGREGSSYNEQFF.

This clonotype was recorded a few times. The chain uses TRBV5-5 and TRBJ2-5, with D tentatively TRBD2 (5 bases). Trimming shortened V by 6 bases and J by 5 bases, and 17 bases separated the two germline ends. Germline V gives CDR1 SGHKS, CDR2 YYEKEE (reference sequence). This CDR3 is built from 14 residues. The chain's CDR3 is CASTKDPGVETQYF. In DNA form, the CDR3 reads TGTGCCAGCACAAAGGATCCCGGGGTGGAGACCCAGTACTTC.

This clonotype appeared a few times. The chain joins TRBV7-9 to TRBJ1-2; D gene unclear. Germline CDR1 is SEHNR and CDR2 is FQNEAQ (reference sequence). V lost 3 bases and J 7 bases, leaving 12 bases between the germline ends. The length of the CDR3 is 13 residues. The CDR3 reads CASSLDRVIGYTF. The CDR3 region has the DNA TGTGCCAGCAGCTTGGACCGGGTAATTGGCTACACCTTC.

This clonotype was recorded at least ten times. The CDR3 coding sequence is TGCAGTGCAGACAGCCAAAACACAGATACGCAGTATTTT. It is translated as CSADSQNTDTQYF. The gene calls are TRBV20-1 and TRBJ2-3; TRBD1 is a possible D gene (5 bases). From germline, CDR1 is DFQATT and CDR2 SNEGSKA (reference sequence). This CDR3 comprises 13 residues. Trimming removed 6 bases at V and 2 bases at J, with 12 bases between.

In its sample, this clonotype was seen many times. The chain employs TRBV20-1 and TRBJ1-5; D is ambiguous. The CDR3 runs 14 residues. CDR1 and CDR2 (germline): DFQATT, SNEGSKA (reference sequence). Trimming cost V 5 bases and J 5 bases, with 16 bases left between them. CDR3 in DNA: TGCAGTGCTCCTGTGGGGAACTCTGATCAGCCCCAGCATTTT. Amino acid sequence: CSAPVGNSDQPQHF.

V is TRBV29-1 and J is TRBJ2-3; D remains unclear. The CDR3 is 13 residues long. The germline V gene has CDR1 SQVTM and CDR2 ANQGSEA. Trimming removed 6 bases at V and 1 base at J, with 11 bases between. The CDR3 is CSVGPSGTDTQYF. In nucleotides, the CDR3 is TGCAGCGTCGGGCCCTCGGGCACAGATACGCAGTATTTT.

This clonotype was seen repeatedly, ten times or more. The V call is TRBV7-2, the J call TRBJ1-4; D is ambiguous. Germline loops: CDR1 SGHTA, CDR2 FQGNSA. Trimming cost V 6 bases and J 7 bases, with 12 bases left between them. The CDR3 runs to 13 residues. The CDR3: CASRAPGVEKLFF. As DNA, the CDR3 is TGTGCCAGCAGAGCCCCCGGCGTTGAAAAACTGTTTTTT.

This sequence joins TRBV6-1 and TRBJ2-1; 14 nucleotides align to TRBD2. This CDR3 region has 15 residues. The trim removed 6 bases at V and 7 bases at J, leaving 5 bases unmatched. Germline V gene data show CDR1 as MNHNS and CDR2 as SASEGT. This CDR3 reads CASSTGTSGRNEQFF. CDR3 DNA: TGTGCCAGCAGCACTGGGACTAGCGGGAGAAATGAGCAGTTCTTC.

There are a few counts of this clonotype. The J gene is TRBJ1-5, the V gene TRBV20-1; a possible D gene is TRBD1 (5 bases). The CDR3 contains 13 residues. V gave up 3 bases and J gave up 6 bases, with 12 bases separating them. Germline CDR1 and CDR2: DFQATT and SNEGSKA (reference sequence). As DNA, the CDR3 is TGCAGTGCTAGTAGCGGGGCGAGTCAGCCCCAGCATTTT. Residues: CSASSGASQPQHF.

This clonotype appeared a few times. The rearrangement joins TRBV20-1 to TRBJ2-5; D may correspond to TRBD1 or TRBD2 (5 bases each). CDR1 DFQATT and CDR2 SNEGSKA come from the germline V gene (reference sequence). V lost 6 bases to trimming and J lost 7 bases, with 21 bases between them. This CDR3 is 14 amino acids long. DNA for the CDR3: TGCAGTGCGAGAACTGCCGGGACGAATCGGACCCAGTACTTC. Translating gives CSARTAGTNRTQYF.

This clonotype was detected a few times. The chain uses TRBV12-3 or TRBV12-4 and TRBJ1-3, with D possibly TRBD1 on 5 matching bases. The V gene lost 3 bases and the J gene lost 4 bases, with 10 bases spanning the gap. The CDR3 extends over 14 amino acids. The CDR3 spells CASSLGQGGNTIYF. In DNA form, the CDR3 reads TGTGCCAGCAGTTTGGGGCAGGGAGGAAACACCATATATTTT.

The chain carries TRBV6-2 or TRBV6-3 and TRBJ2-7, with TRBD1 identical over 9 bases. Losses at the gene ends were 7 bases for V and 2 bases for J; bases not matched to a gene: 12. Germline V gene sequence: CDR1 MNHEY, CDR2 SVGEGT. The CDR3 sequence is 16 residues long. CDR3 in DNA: TGTGCCAGCAACCCTACCGACAGGGGGGAAACCTACGAGCAGTACTTC. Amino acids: CASNPTDRGETYEQYF.

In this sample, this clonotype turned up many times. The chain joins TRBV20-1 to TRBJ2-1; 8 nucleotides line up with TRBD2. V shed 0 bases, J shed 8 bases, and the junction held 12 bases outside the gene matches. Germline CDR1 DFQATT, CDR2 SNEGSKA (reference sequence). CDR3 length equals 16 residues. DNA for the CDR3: TGCAGTGCTAGAGACCCTTTAGCGGGAAGGGATGATGAGCAGTTCTTC. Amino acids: CSARDPLAGRDDEQFF.

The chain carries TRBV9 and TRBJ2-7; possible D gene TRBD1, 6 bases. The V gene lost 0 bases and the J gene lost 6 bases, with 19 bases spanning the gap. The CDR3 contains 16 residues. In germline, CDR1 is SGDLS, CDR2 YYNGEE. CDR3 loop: CASSVAGLSGVVEQYF. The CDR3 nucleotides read TGTGCCAGCAGCGTAGCTGGACTTTCAGGGGTTGTCGAGCAGTACTTC. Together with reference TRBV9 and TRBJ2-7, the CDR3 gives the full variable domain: DSGVTQTPKHLITATGQRVTLRCSPRSGDLSVYWYQQSLDQGLQFLIQYYNGEERAKGNILERFSAQQFPDLHSELNLSSLELGDSALYFCASSVAGLSGVVEQYFGPGTRLTVT.

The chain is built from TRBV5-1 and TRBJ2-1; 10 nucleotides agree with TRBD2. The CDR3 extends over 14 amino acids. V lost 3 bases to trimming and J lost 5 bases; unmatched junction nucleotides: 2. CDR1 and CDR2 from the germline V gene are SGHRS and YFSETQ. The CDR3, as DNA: TGCGCCAGCAGCTACACTAGCGGGAACAATGAGCAGTTCTTC. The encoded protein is CASSYTSGNNEQFF. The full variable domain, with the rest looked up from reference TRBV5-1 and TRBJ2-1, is KAGVTQTPRYLIKTRGQQVTLSCSPISGHRSVSWYQQTPGQGLQFLFEYFSETQRNKGNFPGRFSGRQFSNSRSEMNVSTLELGDSALYLCASSYTSGNNEQFFGPGTRLTVL.

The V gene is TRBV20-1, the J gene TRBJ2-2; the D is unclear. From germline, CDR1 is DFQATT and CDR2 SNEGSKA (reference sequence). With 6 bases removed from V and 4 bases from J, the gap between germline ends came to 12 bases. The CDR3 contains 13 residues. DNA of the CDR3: TGCAGTGCCCCCCGCACGGGCACCGGGGAGCTGTTTTTT. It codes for CSAPRTGTGELFF.

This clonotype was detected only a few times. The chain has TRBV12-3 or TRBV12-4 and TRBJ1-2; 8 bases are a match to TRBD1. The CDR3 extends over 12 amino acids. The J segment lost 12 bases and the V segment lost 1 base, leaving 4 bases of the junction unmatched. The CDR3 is CASSLVDRADTF. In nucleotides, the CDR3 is TGTGCCAGCAGTTTAGTGGACAGGGCGGACACCTTC.

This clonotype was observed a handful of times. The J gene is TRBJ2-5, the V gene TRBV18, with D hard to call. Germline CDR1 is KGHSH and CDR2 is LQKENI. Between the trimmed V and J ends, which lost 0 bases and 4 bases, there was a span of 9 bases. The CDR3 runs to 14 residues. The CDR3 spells CASSPPGNRETQYF. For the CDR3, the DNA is TGTGCCAGCTCACCACCGGGGAATCGAGAGACCCAGTACTTC.

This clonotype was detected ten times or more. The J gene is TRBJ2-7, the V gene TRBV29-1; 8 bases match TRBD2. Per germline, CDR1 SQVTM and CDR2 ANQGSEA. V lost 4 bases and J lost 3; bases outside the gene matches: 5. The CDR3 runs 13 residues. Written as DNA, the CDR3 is TGCAGCGTTGCACGGGGGGGGCACTACGAGCAGTACTTC. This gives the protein CSVARGGHYEQYF.

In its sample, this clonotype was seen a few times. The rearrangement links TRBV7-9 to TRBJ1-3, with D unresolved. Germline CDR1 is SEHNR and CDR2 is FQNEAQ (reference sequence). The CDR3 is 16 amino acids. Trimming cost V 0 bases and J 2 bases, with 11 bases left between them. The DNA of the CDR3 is TGTGCCAGCAGCTTAGCGCTGGGATTAACTGGAAACACCATATATTTT. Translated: CASSLALGLTGNTIYF.

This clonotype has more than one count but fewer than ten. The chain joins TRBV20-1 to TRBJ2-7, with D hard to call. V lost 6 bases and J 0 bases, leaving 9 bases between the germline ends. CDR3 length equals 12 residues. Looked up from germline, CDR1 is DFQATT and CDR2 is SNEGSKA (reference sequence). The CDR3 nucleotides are TGCAGTGCCTCGAAGAGCTCCTACGAGCAGTACTTC. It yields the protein CSASKSSYEQYF.

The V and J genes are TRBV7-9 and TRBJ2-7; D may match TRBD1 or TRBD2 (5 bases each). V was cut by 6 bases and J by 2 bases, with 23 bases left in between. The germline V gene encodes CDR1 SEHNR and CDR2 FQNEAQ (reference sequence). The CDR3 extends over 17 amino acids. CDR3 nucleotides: TGTGCCAGCAGTCACTTCCTGTTGTCCGGGACGGCCTACGAGCAGTACTTC. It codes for CASSHFLLSGTAYEQYF.